This T cell receptor beta chain was observed in a study of cytomegalovirus exposure and HLA in healthy donors. A multiplex PCR was run with 60 Vbeta primers and 13 Jbeta primers. Method: immunoSEQ multiplex PCR; TCRdb's copy keeps in-frame clones and lacks some. Found here are about 160,000 clones, roughly three quarters of them singletons; the top ten hold approximately 7.1%. The CDR3 is 15 amino acids in total, end residues counted. Germline assignment: CDR1 MNHEY and CDR2 SMNVEV (reference sequence). Study outcomes and limitations: In a later analysis, a missense DCLRE1C variant was linked to TCR beta V- and J-gene trimming. The classifier was said to identify cytomegalovirus status with high specificity and sensitivity. Presence/absence analyses took donor sequencing depth as roughly uniform.

As regards this clone: The antigen remains undetermined. The DNA is omitted, as the CDR3 cannot be located on it reliably, and the CDR3 follows TCRdb's listing.

This rearrangement joins TRBV27 to TRBJ1-5; TRBD1, the D gene given by the table, was not confirmed from the DNA. The origin of this receptor is a man between 35 and 55 years old in good health and CMV-seropositive. The material sequenced was PBMCs. The CDR3 here is CASSFFGQGNQPQHF.